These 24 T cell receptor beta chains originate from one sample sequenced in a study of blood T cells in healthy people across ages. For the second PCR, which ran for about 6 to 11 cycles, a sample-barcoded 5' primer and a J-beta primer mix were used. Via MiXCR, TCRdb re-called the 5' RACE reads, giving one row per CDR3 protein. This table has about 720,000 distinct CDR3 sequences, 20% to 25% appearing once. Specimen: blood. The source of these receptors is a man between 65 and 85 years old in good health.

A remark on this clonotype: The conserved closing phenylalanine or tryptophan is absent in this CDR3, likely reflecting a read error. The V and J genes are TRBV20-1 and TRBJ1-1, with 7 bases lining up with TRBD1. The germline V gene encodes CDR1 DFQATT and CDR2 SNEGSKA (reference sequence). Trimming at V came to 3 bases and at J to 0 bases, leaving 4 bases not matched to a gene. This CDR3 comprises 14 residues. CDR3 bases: TGCAGTGCTAGGGACAGGCCCATGAACACTGAAGCTTTCTCT. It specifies CSARDRPMNTEAFS.

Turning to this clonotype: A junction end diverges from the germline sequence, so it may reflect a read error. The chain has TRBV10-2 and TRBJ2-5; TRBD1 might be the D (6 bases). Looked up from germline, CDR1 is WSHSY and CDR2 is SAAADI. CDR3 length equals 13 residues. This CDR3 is CASSGQRQEAQYF. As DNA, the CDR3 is TGCGCCAGCAGCGGACAGCGGCAAGAGGCCCAGTACTTC.

The CDR3 loop reads CATSRDRRDYPLETQYF. CDR3 DNA sequence: TGTGCCACCAGCAGAGATAGGAGAGACTACCCCCTGGAGACCCAGTACTTC. The genes are TRBV15 and TRBJ2-5; D may be TRBD2 (5 bases). The V gene's germline CDR1 is LNHNV and CDR2 YYDKDF (reference sequence). This CDR3 spans 17 amino acids. V was pared by 0 bases and J by 5 bases, with 19 bases between. Filled out from reference TRBV15 and TRBJ2-5, the complete variable domain reads DAMVIQNPRYQVTQFGKPVTLSCSQTLNHNVMYWYQQKSSQAPKLLFHYYDKDFNNEADTPDNFQSRRPNTSFCFLDIRSPGLGDTAMYLCATSRDRRDYPLETQYFGPGTRLLVL.

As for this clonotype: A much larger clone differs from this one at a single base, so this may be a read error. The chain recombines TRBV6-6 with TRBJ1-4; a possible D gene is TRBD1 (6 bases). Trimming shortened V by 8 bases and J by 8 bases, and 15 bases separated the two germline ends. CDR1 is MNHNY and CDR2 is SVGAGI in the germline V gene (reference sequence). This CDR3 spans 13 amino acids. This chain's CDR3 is CASGGGPWEKLFF. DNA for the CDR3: TGTGCCAGCGGTGGGGGGCCGTGGGAAAAACTGTTTTTT.

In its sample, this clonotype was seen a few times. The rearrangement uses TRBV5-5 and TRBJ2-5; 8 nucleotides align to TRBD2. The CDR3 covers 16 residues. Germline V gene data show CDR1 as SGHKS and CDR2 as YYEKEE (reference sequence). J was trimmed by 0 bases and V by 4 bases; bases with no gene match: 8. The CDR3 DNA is TGTGCCAGCAGCACCGGGGGGGCGGGGTACCAAGAGACCCAGTACTTC. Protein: CASSTGGAGYQETQYF.

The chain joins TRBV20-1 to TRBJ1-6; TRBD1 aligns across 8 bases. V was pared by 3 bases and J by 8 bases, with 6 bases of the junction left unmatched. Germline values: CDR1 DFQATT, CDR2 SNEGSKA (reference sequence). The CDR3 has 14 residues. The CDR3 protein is CSASLQGVHSPLHF. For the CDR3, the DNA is TGCAGTGCTAGCCTACAGGGGGTTCATTCACCCCTCCACTTT.

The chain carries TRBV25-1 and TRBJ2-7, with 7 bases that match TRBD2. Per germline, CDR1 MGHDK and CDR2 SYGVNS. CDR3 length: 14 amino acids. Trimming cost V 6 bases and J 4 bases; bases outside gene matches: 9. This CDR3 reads CASRPGTIGYEQYF. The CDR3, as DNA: TGTGCCAGCAGGCCAGGGACTATAGGTTACGAGCAGTACTTC.

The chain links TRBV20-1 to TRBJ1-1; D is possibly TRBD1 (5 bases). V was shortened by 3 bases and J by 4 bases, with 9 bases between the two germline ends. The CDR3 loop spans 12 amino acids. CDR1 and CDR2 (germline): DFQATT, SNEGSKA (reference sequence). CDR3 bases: TGCAGTGCTAGGGGGGGGACCACTGAAGCTTTCTTT. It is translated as CSARGGTTEAFF.

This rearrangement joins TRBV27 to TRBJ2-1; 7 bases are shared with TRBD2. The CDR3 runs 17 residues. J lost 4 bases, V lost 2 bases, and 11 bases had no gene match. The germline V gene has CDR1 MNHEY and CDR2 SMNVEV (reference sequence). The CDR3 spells CASSLTPLAESYNEQFF. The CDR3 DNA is TGTGCCAGCAGTTTAACCCCTCTAGCGGAGTCATACAATGAGCAGTTCTTC.

The DNA for the CDR3 is TGTGCCACCAGTGCCTCAGGTTACAATGAGCAGTTCTTC. It specifies CATSASGYNEQFF. The chain has TRBV24-1 and TRBJ2-7; no reliable D call. The J call may not be correct, given that the DNA end is closer to TRBJ2-1. The CDR3 spans 13 residues. Germline CDR1 and CDR2: KGHDR and SFDVKD.

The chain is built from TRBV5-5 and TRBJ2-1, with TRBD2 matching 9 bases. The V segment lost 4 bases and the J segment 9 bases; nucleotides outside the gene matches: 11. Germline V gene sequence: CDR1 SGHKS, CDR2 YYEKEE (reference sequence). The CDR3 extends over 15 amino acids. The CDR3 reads CASSEGTSREFEQFF. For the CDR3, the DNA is TGTGCCAGCAGCGAGGGGACTAGCAGGGAGTTTGAGCAGTTCTTC.

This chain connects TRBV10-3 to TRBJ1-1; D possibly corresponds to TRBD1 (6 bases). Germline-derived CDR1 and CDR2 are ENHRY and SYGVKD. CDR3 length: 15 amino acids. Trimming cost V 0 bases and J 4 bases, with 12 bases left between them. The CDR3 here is CAISESGQGITEAFF. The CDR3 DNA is TGTGCCATCAGTGAGTCGGGTCAGGGGATCACTGAAGCTTTCTTT.

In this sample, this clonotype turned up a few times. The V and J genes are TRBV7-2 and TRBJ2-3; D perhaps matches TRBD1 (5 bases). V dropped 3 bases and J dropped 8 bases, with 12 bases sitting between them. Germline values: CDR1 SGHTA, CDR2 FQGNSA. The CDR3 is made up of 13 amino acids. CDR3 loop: CASSLGPPGTQYF. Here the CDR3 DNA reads TGTGCCAGCAGCTTGGGGCCACCCGGTACGCAGTATTTT.

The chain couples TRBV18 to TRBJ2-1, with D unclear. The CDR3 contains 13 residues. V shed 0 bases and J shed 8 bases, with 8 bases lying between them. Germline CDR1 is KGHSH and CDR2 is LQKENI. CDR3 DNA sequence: TGTGCCAGCTCACCACCGAGTGGATATGAGCAGTTCTTC. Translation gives CASSPPSGYEQFF.

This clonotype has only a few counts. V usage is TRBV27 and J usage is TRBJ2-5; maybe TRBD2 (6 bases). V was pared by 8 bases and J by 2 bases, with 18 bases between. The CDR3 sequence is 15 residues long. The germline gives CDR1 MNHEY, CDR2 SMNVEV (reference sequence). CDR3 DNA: TGTGCCAGCCGCCCCCTATCGGGGGTTCAAGAGACCCAGTACTTC. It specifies CASRPLSGVQETQYF.

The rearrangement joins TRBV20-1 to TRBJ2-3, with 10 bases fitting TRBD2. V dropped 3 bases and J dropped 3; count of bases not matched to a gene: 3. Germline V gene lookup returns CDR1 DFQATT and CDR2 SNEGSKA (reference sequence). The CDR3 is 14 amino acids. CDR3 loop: CSASTSGITDTQYF. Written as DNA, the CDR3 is TGCAGTGCTAGCACTAGCGGGATAACAGATACGCAGTATTTT.

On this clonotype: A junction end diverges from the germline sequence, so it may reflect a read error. CDR3 in amino acids: CATSDHRTSRDTQYF. Written as DNA, the CDR3 is TGTGCCACCAGTGATCATCGGACTAGCAGAGATACGCAGTATTTT. The V and J genes are TRBV24-1 and TRBJ2-3; 8 bases map to TRBD2. Germline V gene data show CDR1 as KGHDR and CDR2 as SFDVKD. This CDR3 spans 15 amino acids.

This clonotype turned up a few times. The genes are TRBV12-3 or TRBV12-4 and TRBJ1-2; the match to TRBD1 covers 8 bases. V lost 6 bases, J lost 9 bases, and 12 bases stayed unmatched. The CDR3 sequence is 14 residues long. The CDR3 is CASRPGQGSRRYTF. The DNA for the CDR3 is TGTGCCAGCAGGCCCGGACAGGGAAGTCGTCGCTACACCTTC.

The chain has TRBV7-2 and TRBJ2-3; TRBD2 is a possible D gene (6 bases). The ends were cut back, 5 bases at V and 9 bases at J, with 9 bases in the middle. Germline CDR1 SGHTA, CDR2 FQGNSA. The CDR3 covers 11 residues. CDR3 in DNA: TGTGCCAGCAGCCCAAGCGGGACGCAGTATTTT. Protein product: CASSPSGTQYF.

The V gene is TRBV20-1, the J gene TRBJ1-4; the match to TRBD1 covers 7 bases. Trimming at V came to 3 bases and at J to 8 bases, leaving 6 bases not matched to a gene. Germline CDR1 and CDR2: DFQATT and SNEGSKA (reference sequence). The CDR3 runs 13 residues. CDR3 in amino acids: CSARDRNPEKLFF. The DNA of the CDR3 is TGCAGTGCTAGGGACAGGAACCCAGAAAAACTGTTTTTT.

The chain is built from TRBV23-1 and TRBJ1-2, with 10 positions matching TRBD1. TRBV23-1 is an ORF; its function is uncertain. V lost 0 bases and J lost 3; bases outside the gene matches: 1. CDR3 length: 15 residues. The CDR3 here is CASSQSDRGDYGYTF. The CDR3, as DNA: TGCGCCAGCAGTCAATCGGACAGGGGGGACTATGGCTACACCTTC.

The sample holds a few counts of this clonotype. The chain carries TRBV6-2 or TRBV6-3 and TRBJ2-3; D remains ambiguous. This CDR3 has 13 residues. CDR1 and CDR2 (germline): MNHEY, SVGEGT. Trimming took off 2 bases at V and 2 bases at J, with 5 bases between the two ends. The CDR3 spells CASSYGATDTQYF. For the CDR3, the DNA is TGTGCCAGCAGTTACGGAGCCACAGATACGCAGTATTTT.

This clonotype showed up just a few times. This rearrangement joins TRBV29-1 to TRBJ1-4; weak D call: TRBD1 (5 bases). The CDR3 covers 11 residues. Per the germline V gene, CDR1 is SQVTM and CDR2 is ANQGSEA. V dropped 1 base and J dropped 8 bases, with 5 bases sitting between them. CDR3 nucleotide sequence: TGCAGCGTTGAAGGGGGGGAAAAACTGTTTTTT. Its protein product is CSVEGGEKLFF. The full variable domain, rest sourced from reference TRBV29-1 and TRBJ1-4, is SAVISQKPSRDICQRGTSLTIQCQVDSQVTMMFWYRQQPGQSLTLIATANQGSEATYESGFVIDKFPISRPNLTFSTLTVSNMSPEDSSIYLCSVEGGEKLFFGSGTQLSVL.

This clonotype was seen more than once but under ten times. The CDR3, as DNA: TGTGCCAGCAGCTTAGCGTTGGGAGGGCGCAATAATGAAAAACTGTTTTTT. Protein product: CASSLALGGRNNEKLFF. The chain combines TRBV7-8 with TRBJ1-4, with D hard to call. Germline V gene sequence: CDR1 SGHVS, CDR2 FQNEAQ. Trimming took off 0 bases at V and 4 bases at J, with 15 bases between the two ends. CDR3 size: 17 residues. Full variable domain (outside the CDR3, taken from reference TRBV7-8 and TRBJ1-4): GAGVSQSPRYKVAKRGQDVALRCDPISGHVSLFWYQQALGQGPEFLTYFQNEAQLDKSGLPSDRFFAERPEGSVSTLKIQRTQQEDSAVYLCASSLALGGRNNEKLFFGSGTQLSVL.